These 17 T cell receptor beta chains share one sample of origin, sequenced in a study of blood T cells in healthy people across ages. Next came a second PCR, run for about 7 to 12 cycles, which used a sample-barcoded 5' primer along with a J-beta primer mix. Using its own MiXCR run on the 5' RACE reads, TCRdb lists one record per CDR3 protein. The sample yields some 1.6 million distinct CDR3 sequences, 30% to 40% seen once. Specimen: blood. These receptors came from a woman younger than 45 in good health.

V is TRBV6-6 and J is TRBJ2-1, with TRBD1 identical over 9 bases. The J call is uncertain, as TRBJ2-7 better fits the DNA end. CDR3 length equals 17 residues. Germline V lookup: CDR1 MNHNY, CDR2 SVGAGI (reference sequence). In DNA, the CDR3 is TGTGCCAGCAGTTCAATAGGGACAGGGCATCCGTACAATGAGCAGTACTTC. Amino acid sequence: CASSSIGTGHPYNEQYF.

This chain uses TRBV7-2 with TRBJ1-1; a weak D match, TRBD1 (5 bases). Germline-derived CDR1 and CDR2 are SGHTA and FQGNSA. V gave up 4 bases and J gave up 4 bases, with 13 bases separating them. The CDR3 has 14 amino acids. The CDR3 loop reads CASSSPGPRTEAFF. CDR3 nucleotides: TGTGCCAGCAGCTCTCCGGGACCGCGCACTGAAGCTTTCTTT.

The chain employs TRBV4-1 and TRBJ2-5, with TRBD2 matching 11 bases. This CDR3 region has 18 residues. Germline V CDR1 and CDR2: MGHRA, YSYEKL. Trimming took 4 bases from V and 1 from J; bases not matched to a gene: 11. The chain's CDR3 is CASSPELAGVVRQETQYF. DNA of the CDR3: TGCGCCAGCAGCCCTGAACTAGCGGGGGTGGTTCGCCAAGAGACCCAGTACTTC.

This clonotype was seen a handful of times. The J gene is TRBJ1-4, the V gene TRBV4-2, with D perhaps matching TRBD1 (6 bases). The V gene's germline CDR1 is LGHNA and CDR2 YNFKEQ. V was cut by 0 bases and J by 6 bases, with 14 bases left in between. There are 16 residues in the CDR3. The chain's CDR3 is CASSQDQRTDYEKLFF. CDR3 sequence (DNA): TGTGCCAGCAGCCAAGATCAGAGGACAGATTATGAAAAACTGTTTTTT.

The chain's CDR3 is CASSPTKGGEGTDTQYF. CDR3 DNA sequence: TGTGCCAGCAGCCCAACGAAAGGGGGCGAGGGCACAGATACGCAGTATTTT. The J gene is TRBJ2-3, the V gene TRBV12-3 or TRBV12-4; 7 positions agree with TRBD1. V was pared by 6 bases and J by 1 base, with 13 bases of the junction left unmatched. CDR3 length: 17 amino acids.

In this sample, this clonotype turned up a few times. The CDR3, as DNA: TGTGCCAGCAGTTACTTCGATGGACAGCGGGCTTTCTTT. It translates to CASSYFDGQRAFF. This sequence joins TRBV6-5 and TRBJ1-1, with D perhaps matching TRBD1 (6 bases). This CDR3 comprises 13 residues. CDR1 is MNHEY, CDR2 SVGAGI, per germline. The V gene lost 1 base and the J gene lost 11 bases, with 14 bases spanning the gap.

In this sample, this clonotype turned up a few times. V gene TRBV7-3 combines with J gene TRBJ2-1, with 11 bases matching TRBD1. Germline lookup yields CDR1 SGHTA and CDR2 FQGTGA. V was pared by 3 bases and J by 4 bases, with 5 bases of the junction left unmatched. This CDR3 region has 16 residues. The CDR3 bases are TGTGCCAGCAGCTTGGGCGGGACAGGGGGGTACAATGAGCAGTTCTTC. Its translation is CASSLGGTGGYNEQFF.

This clonotype was seen more than once but under ten times. The chain is built from TRBV20-1 and TRBJ1-2, with unresolved D. V lost 4 bases and J lost 6, with 15 bases in between. This CDR3 contains 13 residues. CDR1 is DFQATT and CDR2 is SNEGSKA in the germline V gene (reference sequence). This CDR3 reads CSATLGRENGYTF. CDR3 nucleotides: TGCAGTGCTACCTTAGGGCGGGAGAATGGCTACACCTTC.

In its sample, this clonotype was seen a few times. The genes are TRBV6-5 and TRBJ2-1; TRBD1 matches 8 bases. Germline values: CDR1 MNHEY, CDR2 SVGAGI. V shed 4 bases and J 7 bases; nucleotides not matched to a gene: 12. CDR3 length equals 16 residues. The CDR3 DNA reads TGTGCCAGCAGTTTCTCGACAGGGGAAATGTGGAATGAGCAGTTCTTC. Protein product: CASSFSTGEMWNEQFF.

The V and J genes are TRBV2 and TRBJ1-6; possible D gene TRBD1, 5 bases. The germline CDR1 and CDR2 sequences are SNHLY and FYNNEI. The CDR3 is 13 residues long. V lost 8 bases and J 1 base, leaving 6 bases between the germline ends. The CDR3 DNA reads as TGTGCCAGCGGGGCTTCCTATAATTCACCCCTCCACTTT. Amino acids: CASGASYNSPLHF.

About this clonotype itself: A clone one base away is much larger, so this may be a read error. The rearrangement links TRBV20-1 to TRBJ1-2; the D gene is possibly TRBD1 (6 bases). The CDR3 is 12 residues long. V was clipped by 6 bases and J by 8 bases, with 16 bases between them. Germline CDR1 is DFQATT and CDR2 is SNEGSKA (reference sequence). CDR3 protein: CSAMQGLDGYTF. CDR3 DNA: TGCAGTGCCATGCAGGGGTTAGACGGCTACACCTTC.

This clonotype has more than one count but fewer than ten. J is TRBJ2-7 and V is TRBV25-1; 10 positions match TRBD2. V dropped 2 bases and J dropped 0; count of bases not matched to a gene: 7. The CDR3 is 17 amino acids. From germline, CDR1 is MGHDK and CDR2 SYGVNS. The CDR3 loop is CASSESPGLASSYEQYF. The CDR3 coding sequence is TGTGCCAGCAGTGAAAGCCCGGGACTAGCGAGCTCCTACGAGCAGTACTTC.

This clonotype has more than one count but fewer than ten. This chain joins TRBV20-1 and TRBJ2-1; weak D call: TRBD1 (5 bases). This CDR3 is 11 amino acids long. Trimming left V 6 bases short and J 6 bases short, with 9 bases between. Germline CDR1 DFQATT, CDR2 SNEGSKA (reference sequence). CDR3 amino acids: CSARQSNEQFF. CDR3 nucleotides: TGCAGTGCGCGACAGTCCAATGAGCAGTTCTTC.

The V call is TRBV3-1, the J call TRBJ1-2, with D possibly being TRBD1 (6 bases). CDR3 length: 16 amino acids. Trimming stripped 0 bases from V and 4 bases from J, with 15 bases between. Germline values: CDR1 LGHDT, CDR2 YNNKEL (reference sequence). The CDR3 DNA reads TGTGCCAGCAGCCAAGATTTACGGGGGCGACTCTATGGCTACACCTTC. It specifies CASSQDLRGRLYGYTF.

V gene TRBV10-3 combines with J gene TRBJ2-7; maybe TRBD2 (6 bases). The CDR3 contains 13 residues. V lost 9 bases and J 3 bases, leaving 15 bases between the germline ends. Germline loops: CDR1 ENHRY, CDR2 SYGVKD. CDR3 DNA: TGTGCCATAAGGTCGGGGGACCGCTACGAGCAGTACTTC. Translating gives CAIRSGDRYEQYF.

The chain uses TRBV20-1 and TRBJ2-7, with 7 bases that match TRBD2. CDR3 length equals 13 residues. J lost 6 bases, V lost 5 bases, and 10 bases had no gene match. Germline V CDR1 and CDR2: DFQATT, SNEGSKA (reference sequence). CDR3 DNA sequence: TGCAGTGCTCGGACTAGGCAAGGGCTCGAGCAGTACTTC. Translated: CSARTRQGLEQYF.

In this sample, this clonotype turned up once. The rearrangement uses TRBV20-1 and TRBJ2-4, with D perhaps TRBD1 or TRBD2 (6 bases each). The J call may be in error: the DNA end matches TRBJ2-5 better. The CDR3 totals 15 residues. Germline CDR1 is DFQATT and CDR2 is SNEGSKA (reference sequence). The DNA of the CDR3 is TGCAGTGTCCGACGCCGGGGGCGTATCGAAGAGACCCAGTACTTC. Translated, it gives CSVRRRGRIEETQYF.